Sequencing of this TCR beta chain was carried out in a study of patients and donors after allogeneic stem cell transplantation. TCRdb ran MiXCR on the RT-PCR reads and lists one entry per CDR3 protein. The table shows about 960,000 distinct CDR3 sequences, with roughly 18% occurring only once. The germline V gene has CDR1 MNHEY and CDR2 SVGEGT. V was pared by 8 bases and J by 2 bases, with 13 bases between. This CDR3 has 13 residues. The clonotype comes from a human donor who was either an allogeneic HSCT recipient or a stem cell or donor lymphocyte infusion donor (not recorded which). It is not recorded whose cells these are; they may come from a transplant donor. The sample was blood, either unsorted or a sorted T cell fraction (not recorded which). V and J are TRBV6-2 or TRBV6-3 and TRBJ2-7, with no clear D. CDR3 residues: CASGPLSTYEQYF. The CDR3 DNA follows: TGTGCCAGCGGTCCGCTCTCAACCTACGAGCAGTACTTC.